The table lists the clone carrying this TCR beta chain with a few counts. CDR3 length equals 14 residues. Trimming removed 5 bases at V and 2 bases at J, with 12 bases between. CDR1 is LNHDA, CDR2 SQIVND, per germline (reference sequence). This entry is derived from a study of blood T cell repertoires in COVID-19. Looking at the study overall: Sites across the United States, Italy and Spain contributed samples from acute and convalescent COVID-19. In each case, the material was cDNA or gDNA derived from T cells, B-cell-depleted T cells, or PBMCs.

Authors' analysis steps: The authors estimated nucleated cell counts from reference gene primer amplification. Sequencing used immunoSEQ multiplex PCR; TCRdb keeps in-frame clones, though not all of them. Clone size and V and J calls were adopted from that table, with D and trimming inferred from the DNA. The sample shows 200,000 to 300,000 clones, over 70% of them seen only once. Sequenced input: peripheral blood. The rearrangement uses TRBV19 and TRBJ2-5, with D possibly TRBD1 on 5 matching bases. This TCR was recovered from an elderly woman with acute or convalescent COVID-19. The CDR3 protein is CASSPQGLQETQYF. The CDR3 DNA sequence: TGTGCCAGTAGTCCCCAGGGCCTTCAAGAGACCCAGTACTTC.